This T cell receptor (beta chain) came from a study of T-cell reconstitution after alpha-beta-depleted transplantation in children. Only a few counts were recorded for this clonotype. CDR1 is MNHEY, CDR2 SMNVEV, per germline (reference sequence). V was trimmed by 5 bases and J by 7 bases, leaving 17 bases between them. The CDR3 sequence is 14 residues long. It was with unique molecular identifiers that the TCRbeta library was prepared. MiXCR was run by TCRdb on the PCR reads, yielding one entry per CDR3 protein. The sample includes 490,000 or so distinct CDR3 sequences, approximately 10% of them seen just once.

This chain joins TRBV27 and TRBJ1-2; D might be TRBD1 (5 bases). This clonotype was sampled from a child aged 2-15 years with inherited bone marrow failure, due to receive a stem cell transplant. Sequenced here: PBMCs, sampled before TCRalphabeta/CD19-depleted stem cell transplant. CDR3 nucleotide sequence: TGTGCCAGCAGTCGAGAATACGGGGCGGGTGGCTACACCTTC. Its translation: CASSREYGAGGYTF.